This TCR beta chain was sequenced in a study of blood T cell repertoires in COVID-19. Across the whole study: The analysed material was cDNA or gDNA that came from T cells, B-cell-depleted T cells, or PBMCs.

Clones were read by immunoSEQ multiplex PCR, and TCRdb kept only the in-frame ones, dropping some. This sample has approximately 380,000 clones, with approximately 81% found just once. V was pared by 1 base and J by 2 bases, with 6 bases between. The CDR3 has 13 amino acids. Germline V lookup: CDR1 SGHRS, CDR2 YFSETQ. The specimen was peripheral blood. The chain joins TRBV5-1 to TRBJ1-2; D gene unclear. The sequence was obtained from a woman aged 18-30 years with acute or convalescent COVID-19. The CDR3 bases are TGCGCCAGCAGCTTGACAGAGAACTATGGCTACACCTTC. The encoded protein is CASSLTENYGYTF.